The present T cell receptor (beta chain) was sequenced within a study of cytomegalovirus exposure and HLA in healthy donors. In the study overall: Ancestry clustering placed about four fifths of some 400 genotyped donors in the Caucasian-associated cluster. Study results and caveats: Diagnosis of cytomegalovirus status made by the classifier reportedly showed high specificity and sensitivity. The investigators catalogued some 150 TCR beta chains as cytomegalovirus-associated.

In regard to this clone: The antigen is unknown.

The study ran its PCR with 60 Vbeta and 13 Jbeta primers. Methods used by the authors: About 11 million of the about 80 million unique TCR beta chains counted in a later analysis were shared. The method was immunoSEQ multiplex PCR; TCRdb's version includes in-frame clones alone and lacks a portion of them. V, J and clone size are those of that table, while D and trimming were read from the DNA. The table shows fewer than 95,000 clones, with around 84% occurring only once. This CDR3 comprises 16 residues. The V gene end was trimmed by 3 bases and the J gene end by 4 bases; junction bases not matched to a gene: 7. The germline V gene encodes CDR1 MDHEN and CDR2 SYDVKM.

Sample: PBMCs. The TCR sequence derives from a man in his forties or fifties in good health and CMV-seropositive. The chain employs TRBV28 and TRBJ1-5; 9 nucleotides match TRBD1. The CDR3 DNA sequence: TGTGCCAGCAGTTTGGGACAGGGAAGGGCTAATCAGCCCCAGCATTTT. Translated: CASSLGQGRANQPQHF.